The source of this T cell receptor beta chain is a study of shared clonotypes between healthy human individuals. The protocol was immunoSEQ multiplex PCR, while the TCRdb copy is restricted to in-frame clones and leaves out a portion. This table has 1,500,000 or so clones, around 98.5% appearing once. Per germline, CDR1 SNHLY and CDR2 FYNNEI. This CDR3 spans 12 amino acids. The ends were cut back, 10 bases at V and 2 bases at J, with 12 bases in the middle. Study-level results: Naive CD4 clonotypes overlapped across a handful of donors at approximately 5%.

About this clone itself: Its matching antigen is unknown.

The chain couples TRBV2 to TRBJ2-7; D is uncertain. The sequence derives from a man aged 25-45 years in good health. The sequencing input was naive CD4+ T cells sorted from blood. The subset denotes: CD45RA+ positively selected. In DNA, the CDR3 is TGTGCCACCGGGCTCGAAGCCTACGAGCAGTACTTC. It encodes CATGLEAYEQYF.